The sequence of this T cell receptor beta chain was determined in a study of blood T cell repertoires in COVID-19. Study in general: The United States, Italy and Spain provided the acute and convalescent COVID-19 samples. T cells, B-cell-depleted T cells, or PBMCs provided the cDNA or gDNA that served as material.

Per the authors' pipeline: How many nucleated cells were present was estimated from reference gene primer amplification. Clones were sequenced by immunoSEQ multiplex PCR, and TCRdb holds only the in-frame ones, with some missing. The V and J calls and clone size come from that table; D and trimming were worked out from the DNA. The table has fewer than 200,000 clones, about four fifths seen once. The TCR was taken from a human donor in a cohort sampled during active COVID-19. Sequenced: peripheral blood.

This CDR3 reads CASSQDTSGVSGEQYF. As DNA, the CDR3 is TGTGCCAGCAGCCAAGATACCAGCGGGGTAAGTGGGGAGCAGTACTTC. V gene TRBV3-1 (or the pseudogene TRBV3-2) combines with J gene TRBJ2-7; 7 nucleotides line up with TRBD2. The CDR3 is 16 residues long. V was pared by 0 bases and J by 7 bases, with 12 bases of the junction left unmatched. The germline V gene has CDR1 LGHDT and CDR2 YNNKEL (reference sequence).